This T cell receptor (beta chain) is from a study of blood T cell repertoires in COVID-19. As for the study in general: The cDNA or gDNA used as material had been derived from T cells, B-cell-depleted T cells, or PBMCs.

Per the study methods: It was from reference gene primer amplification that nucleated cell counts were estimated. The data were produced by immunoSEQ multiplex PCR, yet TCRdb's version contains in-frame clones alone and is incomplete. For V, J and clone size, that table is used; D and trimming come from the DNA. The data hold fewer than 350,000 clones, with more than 75% observed a single time. The study drew participants aged about 18 to 89 years from roughly 25 US areas. Participants' reported clinical history set cohort assignment. V dropped 6 bases and J dropped 12; count of bases not matched to a gene: 4. Per germline, CDR1 SQVTM and CDR2 ANQGSEA. This CDR3 comprises 10 residues.

The receptor's source is a woman between 40 and 50 years old with acute COVID-19. Sequenced input: PBMCs or T cells enriched from blood (not recorded which). V and J are TRBV29-1 and TRBJ1-2, with 10 positions matching TRBD1. CDR3 residues: CSVRQGAHTF. CDR3 bases: TGCAGCGTGAGACAGGGGGCACACACCTTC. The complete variable domain, with remaining parts taken from reference TRBV29-1 and TRBJ1-2, reads SAVISQKPSRDICQRGTSLTIQCQVDSQVTMMFWYRQQPGQSLTLIATANQGSEATYESGFVIDKFPISRPNLTFSTLTVSNMSPEDSSIYLCSVRQGAHTFGSGTRLTVV.